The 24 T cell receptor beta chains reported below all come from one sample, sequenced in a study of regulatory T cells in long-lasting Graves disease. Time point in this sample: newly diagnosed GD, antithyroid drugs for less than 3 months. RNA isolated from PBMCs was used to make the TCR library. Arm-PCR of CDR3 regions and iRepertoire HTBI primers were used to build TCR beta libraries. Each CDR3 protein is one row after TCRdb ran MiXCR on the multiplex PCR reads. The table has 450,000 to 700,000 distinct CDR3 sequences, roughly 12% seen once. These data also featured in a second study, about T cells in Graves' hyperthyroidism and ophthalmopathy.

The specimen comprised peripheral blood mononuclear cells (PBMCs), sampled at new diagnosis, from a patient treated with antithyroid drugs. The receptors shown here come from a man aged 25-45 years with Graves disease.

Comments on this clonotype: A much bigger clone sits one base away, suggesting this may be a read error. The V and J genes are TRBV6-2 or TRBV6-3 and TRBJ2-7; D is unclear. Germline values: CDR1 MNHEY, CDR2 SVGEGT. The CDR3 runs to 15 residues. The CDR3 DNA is TGTGCCAGCAGCTCATCTCCAGGTTATCACTACGAGCAGCACTTC. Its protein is CASSSSPGYHYEQHF.

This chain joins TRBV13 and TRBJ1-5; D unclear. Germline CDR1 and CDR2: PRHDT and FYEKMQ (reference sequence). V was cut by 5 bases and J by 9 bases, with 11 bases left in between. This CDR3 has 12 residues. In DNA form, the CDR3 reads TGTGCCAGCAGCACAACTTATGGGCCCCAGCATTTT. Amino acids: CASSTTYGPQHF.

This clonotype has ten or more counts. DNA for the CDR3: TGTGCCAGCGATGGGCAGGGAGACCCCGGGGAGCTGTTTTTT. Its protein product is CASDGQGDPGELFF. The chain links TRBV28 to TRBJ2-2; D could derive from TRBD1 or TRBD2 (5 bases each). This CDR3 is built from 14 residues. Trimming cost V 8 bases and J 6 bases, with 16 bases left between them. CDR1 and CDR2 from the germline V gene are MDHEN and SYDVKM.

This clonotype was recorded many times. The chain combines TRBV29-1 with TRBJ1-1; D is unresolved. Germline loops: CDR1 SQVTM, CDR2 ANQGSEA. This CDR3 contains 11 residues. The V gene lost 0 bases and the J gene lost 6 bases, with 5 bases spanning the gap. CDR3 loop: CSVEDVAEAFF. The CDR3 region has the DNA TGCAGCGTTGAAGACGTGGCTGAAGCTTTCTTT.

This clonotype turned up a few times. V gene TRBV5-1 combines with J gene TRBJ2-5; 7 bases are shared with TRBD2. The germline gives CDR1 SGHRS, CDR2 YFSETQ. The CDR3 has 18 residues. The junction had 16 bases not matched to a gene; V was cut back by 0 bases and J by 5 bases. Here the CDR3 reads CASSLGLTRLATAETQYF. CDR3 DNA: TGCGCCAGCAGCTTGGGCCTAACCCGACTAGCCACCGCGGAGACCCAGTACTTC.

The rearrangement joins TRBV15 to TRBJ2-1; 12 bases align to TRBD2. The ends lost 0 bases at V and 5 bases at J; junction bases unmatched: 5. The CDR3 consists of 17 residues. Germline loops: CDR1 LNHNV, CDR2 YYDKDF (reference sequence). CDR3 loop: CATSRDSGLAGNNEQFF. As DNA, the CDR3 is TGTGCCACCAGCAGAGATTCGGGACTAGCGGGCAACAATGAGCAGTTCTTC. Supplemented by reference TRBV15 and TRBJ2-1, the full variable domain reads DAMVIQNPRYQVTQFGKPVTLSCSQTLNHNVMYWYQQKSSQAPKLLFHYYDKDFNNEADTPDNFQSRRPNTSFCFLDIRSPGLGDTAMYLCATSRDSGLAGNNEQFFGPGTRLTVL.

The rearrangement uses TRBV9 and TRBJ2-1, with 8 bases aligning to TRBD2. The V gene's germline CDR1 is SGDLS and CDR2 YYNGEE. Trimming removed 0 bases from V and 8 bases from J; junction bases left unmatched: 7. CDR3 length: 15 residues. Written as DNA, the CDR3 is TGTGCCAGCAGCGTAGCGGGAGGGATCGGGGATGAGCAGTTCTTC. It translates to CASSVAGGIGDEQFF. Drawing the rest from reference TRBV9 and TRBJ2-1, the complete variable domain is DSGVTQTPKHLITATGQRVTLRCSPRSGDLSVYWYQQSLDQGLQFLIQYYNGEERAKGNILERFSAQQFPDLHSELNLSSLELGDSALYFCASSVAGGIGDEQFFGPGTRLTVL.

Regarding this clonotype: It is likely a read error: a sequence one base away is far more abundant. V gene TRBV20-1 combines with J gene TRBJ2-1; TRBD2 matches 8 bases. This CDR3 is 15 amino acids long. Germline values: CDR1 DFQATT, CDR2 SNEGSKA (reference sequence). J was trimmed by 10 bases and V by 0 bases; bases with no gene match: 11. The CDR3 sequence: CSARDTQRERYEQFF. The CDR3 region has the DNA TGCAGTGCTAGAGATACCCAGCGGGAGCGCTACGAGCAGTTCTTC.

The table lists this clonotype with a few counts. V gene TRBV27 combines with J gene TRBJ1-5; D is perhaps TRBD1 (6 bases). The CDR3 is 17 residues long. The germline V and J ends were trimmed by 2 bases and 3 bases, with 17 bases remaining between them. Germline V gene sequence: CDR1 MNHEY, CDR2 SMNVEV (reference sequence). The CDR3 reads CASSLKGKWGANQPQHF. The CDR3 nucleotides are TGTGCCAGCAGTTTAAAAGGGAAGTGGGGGGCCAATCAGCCCCAGCATTTT.

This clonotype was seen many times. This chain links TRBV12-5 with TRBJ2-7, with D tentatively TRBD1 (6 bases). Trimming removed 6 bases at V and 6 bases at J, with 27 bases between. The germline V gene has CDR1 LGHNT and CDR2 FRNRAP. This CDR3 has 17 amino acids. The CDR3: CASGPGTLPGALGEQYF. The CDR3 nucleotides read TGTGCTAGTGGACCGGGGACACTCCCTGGGGCTCTTGGCGAGCAGTACTTC.

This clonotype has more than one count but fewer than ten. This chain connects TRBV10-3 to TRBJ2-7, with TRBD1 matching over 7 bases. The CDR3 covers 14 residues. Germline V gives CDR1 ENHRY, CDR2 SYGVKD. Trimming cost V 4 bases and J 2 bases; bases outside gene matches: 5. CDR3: CAISGRDSPYEQYF. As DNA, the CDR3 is TGTGCCATCAGTGGACGGGACAGCCCCTACGAGCAGTACTTC.

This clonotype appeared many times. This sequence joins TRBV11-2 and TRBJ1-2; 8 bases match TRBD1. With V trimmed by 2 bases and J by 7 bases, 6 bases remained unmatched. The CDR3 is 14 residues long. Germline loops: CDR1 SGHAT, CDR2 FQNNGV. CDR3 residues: CASSLFRGPTGYTF. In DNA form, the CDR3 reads TGTGCCAGCAGCTTATTCAGGGGGCCCACTGGCTACACCTTC.

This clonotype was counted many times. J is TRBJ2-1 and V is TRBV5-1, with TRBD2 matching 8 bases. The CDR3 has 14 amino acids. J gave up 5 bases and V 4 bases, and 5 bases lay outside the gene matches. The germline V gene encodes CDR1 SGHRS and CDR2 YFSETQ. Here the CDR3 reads CASSPSGSHNEQFF. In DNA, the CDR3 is TGCGCCAGCAGCCCAAGCGGGAGTCACAATGAGCAGTTCTTC.

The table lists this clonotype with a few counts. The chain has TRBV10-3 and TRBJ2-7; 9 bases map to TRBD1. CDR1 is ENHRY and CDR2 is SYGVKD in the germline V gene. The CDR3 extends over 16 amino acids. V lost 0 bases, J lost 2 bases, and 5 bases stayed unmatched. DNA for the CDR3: TGTGCCATCAGTGAGTCGGGTACAGGGGGCGCCTACGAGCAGTACTTC. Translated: CAISESGTGGAYEQYF.

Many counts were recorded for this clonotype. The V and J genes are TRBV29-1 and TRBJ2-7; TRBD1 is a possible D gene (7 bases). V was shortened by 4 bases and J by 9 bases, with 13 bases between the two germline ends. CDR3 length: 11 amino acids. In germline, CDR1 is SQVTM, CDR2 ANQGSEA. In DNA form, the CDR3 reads TGCAGCGTTGGTCGACAGGGAGGGCAGTACTTC. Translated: CSVGRQGGQYF.

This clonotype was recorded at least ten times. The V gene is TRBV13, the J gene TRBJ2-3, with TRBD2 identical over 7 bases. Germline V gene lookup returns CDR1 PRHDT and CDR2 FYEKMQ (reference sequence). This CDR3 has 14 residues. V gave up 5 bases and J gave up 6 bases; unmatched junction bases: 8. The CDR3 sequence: CASSPGLEVDTQYF. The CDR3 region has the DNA TGTGCCAGCAGCCCCGGACTAGAAGTGGATACGCAGTATTTT. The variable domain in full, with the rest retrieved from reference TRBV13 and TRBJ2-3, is AAGVIQSPRHLIKEKRETATLKCYPIPRHDTVYWYQQGPGQDPQFLISFYEKMQSDKGSIPDRFSAQQFSDYHSELNMSSLELGDSALYFCASSPGLEVDTQYFGPGTRLTVL.

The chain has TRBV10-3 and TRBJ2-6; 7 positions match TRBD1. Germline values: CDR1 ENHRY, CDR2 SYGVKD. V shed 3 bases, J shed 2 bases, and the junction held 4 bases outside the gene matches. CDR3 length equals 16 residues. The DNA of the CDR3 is TGTGCCATCAGTGATTCCGGGACAGCTGGGGCCAACGTCCTGACTTTC. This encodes CAISDSGTAGANVLTF.

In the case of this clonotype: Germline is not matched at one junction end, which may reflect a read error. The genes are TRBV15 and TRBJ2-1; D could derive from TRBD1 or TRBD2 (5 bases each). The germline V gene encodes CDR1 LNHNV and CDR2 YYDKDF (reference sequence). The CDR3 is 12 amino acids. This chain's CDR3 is CATSRLPGPPVF. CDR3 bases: TGTGCCACCAGCAGACTACCGGGACCACCCGTCTTC. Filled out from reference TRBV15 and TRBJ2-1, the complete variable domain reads DAMVIQNPRYQVTQFGKPVTLSCSQTLNHNVMYWYQQKSSQAPKLLFHYYDKDFNNEADTPDNFQSRRPNTSFCFLDIRSPGLGDTAMYLCATSRLPGPPVFGPGTRLTVL.

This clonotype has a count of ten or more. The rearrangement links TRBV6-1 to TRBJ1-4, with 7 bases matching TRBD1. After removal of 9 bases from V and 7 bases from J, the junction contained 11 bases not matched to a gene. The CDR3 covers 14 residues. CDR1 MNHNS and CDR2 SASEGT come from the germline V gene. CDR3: CASRLQGISEKLFF. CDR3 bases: TGTGCCAGTCGCCTACAGGGGATTAGTGAAAAACTGTTTTTT.

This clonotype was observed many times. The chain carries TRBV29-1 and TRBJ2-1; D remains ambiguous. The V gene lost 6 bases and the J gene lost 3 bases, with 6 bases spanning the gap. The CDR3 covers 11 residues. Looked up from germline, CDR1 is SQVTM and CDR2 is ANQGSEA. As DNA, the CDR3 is TGCAGCGTGGGCAACTACAATGAGCAGTTCTTC. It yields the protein CSVGNYNEQFF.

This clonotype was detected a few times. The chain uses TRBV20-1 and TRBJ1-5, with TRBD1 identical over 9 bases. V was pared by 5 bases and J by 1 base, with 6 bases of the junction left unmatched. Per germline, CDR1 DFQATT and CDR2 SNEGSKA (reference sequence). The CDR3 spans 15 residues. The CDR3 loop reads CSAGRTGVSNQPQHF. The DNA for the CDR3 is TGCAGTGCTGGGCGGACAGGGGTCAGCAATCAGCCCCAGCATTTT.

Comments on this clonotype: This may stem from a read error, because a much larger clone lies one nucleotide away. The CDR3 loop is CASGSAYNEQFF. As DNA, the CDR3 is TGTGCCAGCGGGAGCGCTTACAATGAGCAGTTCTTC. The chain is built from TRBV6-1 and TRBJ2-1; a possible D gene is TRBD2 (5 bases). CDR1 is MNHNS and CDR2 is SASEGT in the germline V gene. The CDR3 runs 12 residues. V was cut by 8 bases and J by 4 bases, with 9 bases left in between.

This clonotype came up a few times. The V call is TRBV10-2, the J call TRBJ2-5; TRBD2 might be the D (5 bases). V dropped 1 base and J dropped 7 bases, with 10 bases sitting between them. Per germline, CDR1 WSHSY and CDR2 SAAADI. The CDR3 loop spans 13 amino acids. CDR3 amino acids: CASSEFRDTTQYF. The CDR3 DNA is TGCGCCAGCAGTGAGTTCCGGGATACGACCCAGTACTTC.

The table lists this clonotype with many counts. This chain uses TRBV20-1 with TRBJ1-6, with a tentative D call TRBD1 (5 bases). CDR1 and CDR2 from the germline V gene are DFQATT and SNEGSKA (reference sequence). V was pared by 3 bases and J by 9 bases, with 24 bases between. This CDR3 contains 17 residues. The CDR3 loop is CSARGSSGAVLGSPLHF. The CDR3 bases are TGCAGTGCTAGGGGTAGTAGCGGGGCCGTTCTGGGTTCACCCCTCCACTTT.